These 20 T cell receptor beta chains were sequenced from one sample in a study of control samples from healthy donors and cancer patients. Repertoires were generated with immunoSEQ multiplex PCR, while TCRdb's copy carries only in-frame clones and drops some. Altogether about 130,000 clones are present, around 94% being singletons, with the ten largest covering 12% to 15%. Source material: PBMCs. Receptor source: a man between 60 and 70 years old with colorectal cancer.

This chain connects TRBV11-2 to TRBJ1-2, with 11 bases aligning to TRBD1. The CDR3 length is 14 residues. Per the germline V gene, CDR1 is SGHAT and CDR2 is FQNNGV. The trim removed 2 bases at V and 8 bases at J, leaving 4 bases unmatched. CDR3 coding DNA: TGTGCCAGCAGCTTATTACGGACAGGGGGCGGCTACACCTTC. Translation: CASSLLRTGGGYTF.

Comment on this clone: At the DNA level, this CDR3 is encoded by other sequences in the same sample as well. The rearrangement joins TRBV3-1 (or the pseudogene TRBV3-2) to TRBJ1-1; D ambiguous. This CDR3 comprises 12 residues. Germline loops: CDR1 LGHDT, CDR2 YNNKEL (reference sequence). The V end lost 3 bases, the J end lost 2 bases, and 4 bases lay between the germline ends. This chain's CDR3 is CASSQANTEAFF. The CDR3 bases are TGTGCCAGCAGCCAGGCAAACACTGAAGCTTTCTTT.

V and J are TRBV11-1 and TRBJ2-2; 7 bases map to TRBD1. V lost 1 base to trimming and J lost 6 bases; unmatched junction nucleotides: 8. CDR1 is SGHAT, CDR2 FQDESV, per germline (reference sequence). This CDR3 is 16 amino acids long. The DNA of the CDR3 is TGTGCCAGCAGCTTAGAGGGGACAGTATTTTCCGGGGAGCTGTTTTTT. Translating it yields CASSLEGTVFSGELFF.

This chain joins TRBV9 and TRBJ2-5; 9 bases line up with TRBD2. Germline-derived CDR1 and CDR2 are SGDLS and YYNGEE. This CDR3 contains 15 residues. V shed 3 bases, J shed 5 bases, and the junction held 8 bases outside the gene matches. This CDR3 reads CASSDPAGGDETQYF. For the CDR3, the DNA is TGTGCCAGCAGCGATCCAGCGGGGGGCGACGAGACCCAGTACTTC.

The gene calls are TRBV4-3 and TRBJ2-7; TRBD2 matches 9 bases. Trimming cost V 0 bases and J 3 bases; bases outside gene matches: 3. The CDR3 is 15 residues long. Germline values: CDR1 LGHNA, CDR2 YSLEER. CDR3 nucleotides: TGCGCCAGCAGCCAAGAACAGCGGGGGGACTACGAGCAGTACTTC. Its translation is CASSQEQRGDYEQYF.

In nucleotides, the CDR3 is TGTGCCAGCAGTAAAGGGACAGGGGGTGCTGGGGCCAACGTCCTGACTTTC. Translated: CASSKGTGGAGANVLTF. This sequence joins TRBV6-2 or TRBV6-3 and TRBJ2-6; 11 positions match TRBD1. This CDR3 contains 17 residues. The junction had 5 bases not matched to a gene; V was cut back by 5 bases and J by 2 bases. Germline V gene lookup returns CDR1 MNHEY and CDR2 SVGEGT.

For this clone: The same CDR3 arises from other DNA sequences in this sample as well. The gene calls are TRBV19 and TRBJ2-7; maybe TRBD1 (6 bases). The length of the CDR3 is 13 residues. CDR1 and CDR2 from the germline V gene are LNHDA and SQIVND (reference sequence). Trimming cost V 5 bases and J 2 bases, with 10 bases left between them. Written as DNA, the CDR3 is TGTGCCAGTAGTCCCGGACAGACCTACGAGCAGTACTTC. Encoded protein: CASSPGQTYEQYF.

This clone is a singleton in its sample. CDR3 residues: CASSINSGQPQHF. CDR3 coding DNA: TGTGCCAGTAGTATTAACTCCGGTCAGCCCCAGCATTTT. This chain uses TRBV19 with TRBJ1-5; no firm D call. V was shortened by 3 bases and J by 6 bases, with 9 bases between the two germline ends. Germline lookup yields CDR1 LNHDA and CDR2 SQIVND (reference sequence). This CDR3 has 13 residues.

The chain has TRBV29-1 and TRBJ1-2, with 7 positions matching TRBD1. The germline gives CDR1 SQVTM, CDR2 ANQGSEA. V was pared by 6 bases and J by 5 bases, with 18 bases of the junction left unmatched. The CDR3 totals 16 residues. The chain's CDR3 is CSVDRGQAFNIYGYTF. DNA of the CDR3: TGCAGCGTGGACCGAGGACAGGCCTTTAATATATATGGCTACACCTTC.

The chain recombines TRBV19 with TRBJ1-2, with 7 bases matching TRBD1. V lost 3 bases, J lost 8 bases, and 9 bases stayed unmatched. Germline V gene data show CDR1 as LNHDA and CDR2 as SQIVND (reference sequence). CDR3 length equals 14 residues. The CDR3 spells CASSIGQDRRGYTF. CDR3 DNA: TGTGCCAGTAGTATCGGACAGGACCGGCGCGGCTACACCTTC. The full variable domain, completed using reference TRBV19 and TRBJ1-2, is DGGITQSPKYLFRKEGQNVTLSCEQNLNHDAMYWYRQDPGQGLRLIYYSQIVNDFQKGDIAEGYSVSREKKESFPLTVTSAQKNPTAFYLCASSIGQDRRGYTFGSGTRLTVV.

The V call is TRBV9, the J call TRBJ1-5, with 7 bases that match TRBD1. Looked up from germline, CDR1 is SGDLS and CDR2 is YYNGEE. V was clipped by 0 bases and J by 6 bases; unmatched bases: 0. The CDR3 is 13 amino acids. The CDR3 is CASSVGTGQPQHF. CDR3 nucleotide sequence: TGTGCCAGCAGCGTAGGGACAGGTCAGCCCCAGCATTTT.

This chain connects TRBV4-1 to TRBJ1-5; the D is unclear. The V end lost 3 bases, the J end lost 3 bases, and 6 bases lay between the germline ends. The germline V gene has CDR1 MGHRA and CDR2 YSYEKL. CDR3 length equals 13 residues. CDR3 nucleotide sequence: TGCGCCAGCAGCCAGGTTAACAATCAGCCCCAGCATTTT. This sequence encodes CASSQVNNQPQHF.

This chain connects TRBV24-1 to TRBJ2-3, with 12 nucleotides matching TRBD2. Germline V CDR1 and CDR2: KGHDR, SFDVKD. Unmatched junction bases numbered 3, after V lost 1 base and J lost 8 bases. The CDR3 length is 15 residues. CDR3: CATSDLASGGGTQYF. The CDR3 DNA reads TGTGCCACCAGTGATTTAGCTAGCGGGGGGGGTACGCAGTATTTT.

The V gene is TRBV19, the J gene TRBJ1-2; D is undetermined. The ends were cut back, 6 bases at V and 4 bases at J, with 15 bases in the middle. Germline CDR1 is LNHDA and CDR2 is SQIVND (reference sequence). This CDR3 has 14 amino acids. The CDR3 DNA reads TGTGCCAGTAGGGCTTCCGATCGGGGCTATGGCTACACCTTC. Its protein is CASRASDRGYGYTF.

This clone was detected once. The V gene is TRBV14, the J gene TRBJ1-3; D not certain. CDR3 size: 15 residues. Germline CDR1 is SGHDN and CDR2 is FVKESK. Trimming left V 2 bases short and J 0 bases short, with 8 bases between. The CDR3, as DNA: TGTGCCAGCAGCCAACAGGCTAGCTCTGGAAACACCATATATTTT. Translation gives CASSQQASSGNTIYF.

This clone was seen once. This sequence joins TRBV3-1 (or the pseudogene TRBV3-2) and TRBJ2-1, with TRBD2 matching over 11 bases. Germline V gene lookup returns CDR1 LGHDT and CDR2 YNNKEL (reference sequence). V shed 4 bases and J 7 bases; nucleotides not matched to a gene: 6. The CDR3 runs 15 residues. The CDR3, as DNA: TGTGCCAGCAGCCCTCTAGCGGGGGGAGGAAATGAGCAGTTCTTC. Translating it yields CASSPLAGGGNEQFF.

The chain joins TRBV5-1 to TRBJ1-4; the D gene is possibly TRBD1 (6 bases). The CDR3 runs 16 residues. The V end was cut by 0 bases, the J end by 3 bases, with 12 bases between. CDR1 and CDR2 from the germline V gene are SGHRS and YFSETQ. The chain's CDR3 is CASSLDGGAANEKLFF. CDR3 DNA: TGCGCCAGCAGCTTGGACGGGGGCGCGGCTAATGAAAAACTGTTTTTT.

J is TRBJ1-1 and V is TRBV18; D is unclear. Germline-derived CDR1 and CDR2 are KGHSH and LQKENI. Trimming removed 1 base at V and 1 base at J, with 10 bases between. The CDR3 contains 15 residues. CDR3 nucleotides: TGTGCCAGCTCACCACTTACACCCGGGAACACTGAAGCTTTCTTT. Translated, it gives CASSPLTPGNTEAFF.

The chain has TRBV7-2 and TRBJ1-2, with 8 bases identical to TRBD1. Germline V CDR1 and CDR2: SGHTA, FQGNSA. J was trimmed by 4 bases and V by 5 bases; bases with no gene match: 9. There are 15 residues in the CDR3. The CDR3 here is CASSPRTGSSYGYTF. The CDR3 DNA follows: TGTGCCAGCAGCCCTCGGACAGGGTCTAGCTATGGCTACACCTTC.

This clone was counted once. The CDR3 bases are TGCGCCAGCAGCCGACCTCAACAGGGAGGGGGTCAAGAGACCCAGTACTTC. Encoded protein: CASSRPQQGGGQETQYF. This rearrangement joins TRBV5-1 to TRBJ2-5; weak D call: TRBD2 (7 bases). CDR1 and CDR2 (germline): SGHRS, YFSETQ. V was clipped by 4 bases and J by 2 bases, with 21 bases between them. The CDR3 has 17 residues.